This is a list of T cell receptor beta chains from one sample in a study of identical twins. One entry per CDR3 protein, called by TCRdb with MiXCR from the 5' RACE reads. The sample records about 720,000 distinct CDR3 sequences, roughly 8% being singletons. Separately, the same data were catalogued under a study of yellow fever vaccine responses in identical twins.

Specimen: PBMCs. The receptors originated from a young woman in good health. Each CDR3 is given with its conserved first and last residue.

v_gene: TRBV9
j_gene: TRBJ2-2
CDR3aa: CASSTLAGGYGNTGELFF

v_gene: TRBV4-3
j_gene: TRBJ2-2
CDR3aa: CASSQVLIRGELFF

v_gene: TRBV20-1
j_gene: TRBJ2-3
CDR3aa: CSARDLGLAGTTSTDTQYF

v_gene: TRBV6-2/TRBV6-3
j_gene: TRBJ2-1
CDR3aa: CASMGLAFYNEQFF

v_gene: TRBV20-1
j_gene: TRBJ1-5
CDR3aa: CSAGAVSNQPQHF

v_gene: TRBV7-9
j_gene: TRBJ1-1
CDR3aa: CASSVSSTLNTEAFF

v_gene: TRBV11-2
j_gene: TRBJ2-1
CDR3aa: CASSTLQGTTYNEQFF

v_gene: TRBV12-3/TRBV12-4
j_gene: TRBJ2-1
CDR3aa: CAISSGLAGLSSYNEQFF

v_gene: TRBV2
j_gene: TRBJ2-5
CDR3aa: CASSETRTGLETQYF

v_gene: TRBV3-1
j_gene: TRBJ2-2
CDR3aa: CASSQIGLSNTGELFF

v_gene: TRBV3-1
j_gene: TRBJ2-5
CDR3aa: CASSQEGSQYF

v_gene: TRBV20-1
j_gene: TRBJ2-7
CDR3aa: CAGESSVNTYEQYF

v_gene: TRBV20-1
j_gene: TRBJ2-5
CDR3aa: CSARDPRVGETQYF

v_gene: TRBV4-1
j_gene: TRBJ2-3
CDR3aa: CASSQLPGQAIPKREPDTQYF

v_gene: TRBV20-1
j_gene: TRBJ2-3
CDR3aa: CSARVGLAGESSGTDTQYF

v_gene: TRBV3-1
j_gene: TRBJ1-5
CDR3aa: CASSQAQGGQPQHF

v_gene: TRBV2
j_gene: TRBJ2-2
CDR3aa: CASSEKDRVISGELFF

v_gene: TRBV4-1
j_gene: TRBJ2-3
CDR3aa: CASSQHQGQGRTDTQYF

v_gene: TRBV29-1
j_gene: TRBJ2-4
CDR3aa: CSVGENIQYF

v_gene: TRBV20-1
j_gene: TRBJ2-5
CDR3aa: CSARDLLGTSRETQYF

v_gene: TRBV20-1
j_gene: TRBJ2-3
CDR3aa: CSARWSDTQYF

v_gene: TRBV11-2
j_gene: TRBJ2-5
CDR3aa: CASSPEWVSGVQETQYF

v_gene: TRBV7-8
j_gene: TRBJ2-3
CDR3aa: CASSLSTGGPLDTQYF

v_gene: TRBV5-1
j_gene: TRBJ2-1
CDR3aa: CASSLQTSGMAFF

v_gene: TRBV4-1
j_gene: TRBJ2-7
CDR3aa: CASSQEGIGRTVSYEQYF

v_gene: TRBV20-1
j_gene: TRBJ2-6
CDR3aa: CSARSGTGGSGANVLTF

v_gene: TRBV18
j_gene: TRBJ2-1
CDR3aa: CASSPSWGQDEQFF

v_gene: TRBV29-1
j_gene: TRBJ2-1
CDR3aa: CSVLIAGGPSDNEQFF